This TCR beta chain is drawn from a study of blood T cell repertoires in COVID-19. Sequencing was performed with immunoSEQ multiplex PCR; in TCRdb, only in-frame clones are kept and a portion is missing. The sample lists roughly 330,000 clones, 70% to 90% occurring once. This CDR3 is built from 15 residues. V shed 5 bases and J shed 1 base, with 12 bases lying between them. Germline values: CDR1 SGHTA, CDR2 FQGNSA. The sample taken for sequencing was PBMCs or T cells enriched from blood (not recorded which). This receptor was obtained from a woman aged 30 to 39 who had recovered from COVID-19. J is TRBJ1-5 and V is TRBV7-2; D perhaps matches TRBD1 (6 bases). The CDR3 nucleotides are TGTGCCAGCAGCACACAGGGTGGGAGCAATCAGCCCCAGCATTTT. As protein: CASSTQGGSNQPQHF.